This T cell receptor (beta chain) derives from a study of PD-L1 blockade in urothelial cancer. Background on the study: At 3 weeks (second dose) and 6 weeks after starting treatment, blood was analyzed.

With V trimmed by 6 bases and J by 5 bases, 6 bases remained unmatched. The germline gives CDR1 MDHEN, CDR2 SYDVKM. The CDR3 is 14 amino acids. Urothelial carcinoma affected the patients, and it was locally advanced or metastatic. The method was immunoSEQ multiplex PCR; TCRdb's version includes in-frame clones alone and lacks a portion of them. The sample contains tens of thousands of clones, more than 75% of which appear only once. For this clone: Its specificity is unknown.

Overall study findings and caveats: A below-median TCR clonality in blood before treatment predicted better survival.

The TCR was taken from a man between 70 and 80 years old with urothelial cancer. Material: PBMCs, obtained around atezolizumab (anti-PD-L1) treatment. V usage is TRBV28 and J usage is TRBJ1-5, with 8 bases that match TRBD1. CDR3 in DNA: TGTGCCAGCAGCCAGGACAGGGACGATCAGCCCCAGCATTTT. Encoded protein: CASSQDRDDQPQHF.